A single sample is the source of the 22 T cell receptor beta chains below, sequenced in a study of regulatory T cells in long-lasting Graves disease. Library construction for TCR beta used iRepertoire HTBI primers and Arm-PCR of CDR3 regions. TCRdb re-derived calls from the multiplex PCR reads in MiXCR, one entry per CDR3 protein. The data contain around 500,000 distinct CDR3 sequences, roughly 20% of them seen just once; the ten biggest clones take up 7.8%. Described time point: persistent/refractory GD, antithyroid drugs over 5 years with positive TRAb. The TCR library was made from RNA extracted from PBMCs. The sample here was peripheral blood mononuclear cells (PBMCs), taken when the disease was refractory, from a patient treated with antithyroid drugs. The source is a female donor with Graves disease.

This clonotype was seen repeatedly, ten times or more. This chain connects TRBV2 to TRBJ1-6; maybe TRBD1 (6 bases). The ends were cut back, 8 bases at V and 7 bases at J, with 21 bases in the middle. The germline V gene has CDR1 SNHLY and CDR2 FYNNEI. This CDR3 is 16 amino acids long. CDR3 sequence: CASALVGAGQNSPLHF. In nucleotides, the CDR3 is TGTGCCAGCGCCCTCGTGGGGGCAGGGCAAAATTCACCCCTCCACTTT.

In this sample, this clonotype turned up a few times. CDR3: CSARDLSQGFVYGYTF. In DNA form, the CDR3 reads TGCAGTGCTAGAGATCTATCCCAGGGGTTCGTCTATGGCTACACCTTC. The genes are TRBV20-1 and TRBJ1-2; D perhaps matches TRBD1 (6 bases). V was pared by 0 bases and J by 4 bases, with 18 bases between. CDR1 and CDR2 (germline): DFQATT, SNEGSKA (reference sequence). The CDR3 sequence is 16 residues long.

This clonotype was observed a handful of times. This chain links TRBV18 with TRBJ1-1, with D hard to call. With 3 bases removed from V and 1 base from J, the gap between germline ends came to 9 bases. The CDR3 is made up of 14 amino acids. Germline loops: CDR1 KGHSH, CDR2 LQKENI. This chain's CDR3 is CASSPNSGNTEAFF. CDR3 DNA sequence: TGTGCCAGCTCACCGAATAGTGGGAACACTGAAGCTTTCTTT.

The chain carries TRBV15 and TRBJ2-5; 7 positions agree with TRBD2. Germline assignment: CDR1 LNHNV and CDR2 YYDKDF (reference sequence). The V segment lost 1 base and the J segment 5 bases; nucleotides outside the gene matches: 4. The CDR3 spans 14 residues. CDR3 coding DNA: TGTGCCACCAGCAGAGTTCGGGGAGGGGAGACCCAGTACTTC. It is translated as CATSRVRGGETQYF.

The chain uses TRBV9 and TRBJ2-5, with a tentative D call TRBD2 (6 bases). Germline V gives CDR1 SGDLS, CDR2 YYNGEE. CDR3 size: 17 residues. V was clipped by 3 bases and J by 1 base, with 19 bases between them. The CDR3 coding sequence is TGTGCCAGCAGCGCGAGGGGAGGCAGGGAGGCCCAAGAGACCCAGTACTTC. This translates into CASSARGGREAQETQYF.

A few counts support this clonotype. Just one base apart from a much larger clone, this may be a read error. The chain couples TRBV9 to TRBJ2-5; TRBD1 agrees at 7 bases. In germline, CDR1 is SGDLS, CDR2 YYNGEE. This CDR3 contains 15 residues. CDR3 coding DNA: TGTGCCAGCAGCGTAGGGGGACAGCACCAAGAGGCCCAGTACTTC. Amino acid sequence: CASSVGGQHQEAQYF.

This clonotype was detected only a few times. The rearrangement uses TRBV29-1 and TRBJ2-7; weak D call: TRBD1 (6 bases). V was trimmed by 5 bases and J by 2 bases, leaving 16 bases between them. CDR3 size: 14 residues. Germline V CDR1 and CDR2: SQVTM, ANQGSEA. CDR3 amino acids: CSVLDGDTTYEQYF. Here the CDR3 DNA reads TGCAGCGTTCTGGACGGGGACACCACCTACGAGCAGTACTTC.

V is TRBV19 and J is TRBJ1-1, with D possibly matching TRBD1 (5 bases). V lost 5 bases, J lost 1 base, and 14 bases lay in between. CDR1 and CDR2 from the germline V gene are LNHDA and SQIVND (reference sequence). The CDR3 is made up of 15 amino acids. The CDR3 loop is CASSWGTGANTEAFF. CDR3 sequence (DNA): TGTGCCAGTAGTTGGGGGACCGGGGCGAACACTGAAGCTTTCTTT.

This clonotype was recorded at least ten times. The chain carries TRBV7-6 and TRBJ2-7; 8 positions agree with TRBD2. With V trimmed by 4 bases and J by 2 bases, 10 bases remained unmatched. The V gene's germline CDR1 is SGHVS and CDR2 FNYEAQ. The CDR3 consists of 16 residues. The CDR3 is CASSSIAGSGPYEQYF. For the CDR3, the DNA is TGTGCCAGCAGCTCGATAGCGGGGTCGGGACCCTACGAGCAGTACTTC.

The table lists this clonotype with a few counts. This could be a read error, since a much larger clone is one nucleotide away. V and J are TRBV7-9 and TRBJ2-7; 9 positions match TRBD1. CDR1 and CDR2 (germline): SEHNR, FQNEAQ (reference sequence). CDR3 length: 13 amino acids. With 4 bases clipped from V and 5 bases from J, the junction kept 3 bases outside the gene matches. CDR3 in DNA: TGTGCCAGCAGCTCCCGGACAGGGGACGAGCAGTACTTC. Its translation is CASSSRTGDEQYF.

This clonotype appeared a few times. The chain uses TRBV2 and TRBJ1-6; TRBD1 matches at 7 bases. The CDR3 is 15 residues long. The germline CDR1 and CDR2 sequences are SNHLY and FYNNEI. V was clipped by 4 bases and J by 7 bases; unmatched bases: 7. The CDR3 loop reads CASSVPGTANSPLHF. DNA of the CDR3: TGTGCCAGCAGTGTCCCCGGGACAGCCAATTCACCCCTCCACTTT.

This clonotype was seen only a few times. The chain couples TRBV5-1 to TRBJ1-5, with a weak D call TRBD1 (5 bases). The CDR3 is made up of 15 amino acids. Germline CDR1 reads SGHRS; CDR2 reads YFSETQ. V lost 3 bases and J 4 bases, leaving 14 bases between the germline ends. CDR3 residues: CASSWGWGLNQPQHF. The CDR3 DNA reads as TGCGCCAGCAGCTGGGGGTGGGGCCTGAATCAGCCCCAGCATTTT.

This chain links TRBV20-1 with TRBJ2-7; D is perhaps TRBD2 (5 bases). V was clipped by 4 bases and J by 4 bases, with 11 bases between them. This CDR3 has 12 amino acids. Germline V gives CDR1 DFQATT, CDR2 SNEGSKA (reference sequence). In DNA, the CDR3 is TGCAGTGCTAAGACACGGAGGTACGAGCAGTACTTC. It is translated as CSAKTRRYEQYF.

The CDR3 protein is CAISSGPAGDTGELFF. DNA for the CDR3: TGTGCCATCAGTTCGGGCCCAGCAGGAGACACCGGGGAGCTGTTTTTT. The V call is TRBV10-3, the J call TRBJ2-2; no firm D call. From germline, CDR1 is ENHRY and CDR2 SYGVKD. This CDR3 is 16 amino acids long. Between the trimmed V and J ends, which lost 5 bases and 3 bases, there was a span of 16 bases.

This clonotype was seen ten or more times. In DNA form, the CDR3 reads TGTGCCAGCAGCCGTACAGGGATGGCTGAAGCTTTCTTT. Its translation: CASSRTGMAEAFF. This sequence joins TRBV3-1 and TRBJ1-1; tentative D call: TRBD1 (6 bases). The CDR3 has 13 residues. V gave up 4 bases and J gave up 6 bases, with 12 bases separating them. From germline, CDR1 is LGHDT and CDR2 YNNKEL (reference sequence).

This chain joins TRBV15 and TRBJ2-3; 11 bases are shared with TRBD2. V was pared by 5 bases and J by 3 bases, with 10 bases of the junction left unmatched. There are 17 residues in the CDR3. The germline V gene encodes CDR1 LNHNV and CDR2 YYDKDF (reference sequence). The CDR3 DNA is TGTGCCACCAGCGCCGCTAGCGGGAGGTTCAGTACAGATACGCAGTATTTT. As protein: CATSAASGRFSTDTQYF.

This clonotype was counted ten times or more. CDR3 amino acids: CSARRSGGDYGYTF. The CDR3 nucleotides read TGCAGTGCTAGAAGGTCAGGGGGGGACTATGGCTACACCTTC. The genes are TRBV20-1 and TRBJ1-2, with 7 bases aligning to TRBD1. The CDR3 loop spans 14 amino acids. In germline, CDR1 is DFQATT, CDR2 SNEGSKA (reference sequence). J lost 3 bases, V lost 2 bases, and 6 bases had no gene match.

This clonotype was observed a few times. Compared with germline, one end of the junction differs, possibly owing to a read error. The chain joins TRBV27 to TRBJ2-7; unclear D gene. Germline assignment: CDR1 MNHEY and CDR2 SMNVEV (reference sequence). The CDR3 sequence is 13 residues long. In DNA, the CDR3 is TGTGCCAGCAGCGCCGCCCTCTCCTACGAGCAGCACTTC. As protein: CASSAALSYEQHF.

This clonotype was seen many times. The rearrangement joins TRBV28 to TRBJ1-2, with TRBD1 identical over 8 bases. The CDR3 sequence is 16 residues long. V was pared by 1 base and J by 6 bases, with 10 bases of the junction left unmatched. In germline, CDR1 is MDHEN, CDR2 SYDVKM. CDR3 sequence: CASSLFLDRGTDGYTF. The DNA of the CDR3 is TGTGCCAGCAGTTTATTCCTCGACAGGGGTACGGATGGCTACACCTTC.

There are a few counts of this clonotype. The chain combines TRBV3-1 with TRBJ1-2; no reliable D call. CDR3 size: 13 residues. Looked up from germline, CDR1 is LGHDT and CDR2 is YNNKEL (reference sequence). Trimming stripped 2 bases from V and 6 bases from J, with 10 bases between. CDR3 in amino acids: CASSQPPGNGYTF. As DNA, the CDR3 is TGTGCCAGCAGCCAACCCCCAGGAAATGGCTACACCTTC.

The sample holds a few counts of this clonotype. The chain couples TRBV10-3 to TRBJ2-2; 10 nucleotides line up with TRBD2. This CDR3 is 18 amino acids long. Trimming removed 10 bases from V and 1 base from J; junction bases left unmatched: 15. Per the germline V gene, CDR1 is ENHRY and CDR2 is SYGVKD. CDR3 in amino acids: CASRPRKLAGQNTGELFF. CDR3 in DNA: TGTGCCAGCAGGCCCAGAAAACTAGCGGGACAGAACACCGGGGAGCTGTTTTTT.

The sample holds a few counts of this clonotype. The chain recombines TRBV5-8 with TRBJ2-5; 7 bases align to TRBD2. CDR3 length: 15 residues. Germline V gene sequence: CDR1 SGHTS, CDR2 YDEGEE. Trimming cost V 2 bases and J 7 bases; bases outside gene matches: 11. For the CDR3, the DNA is TGTGCCAGCAGCTTTCGGCGACTAGCCTCCGGGACCCAGTACTTC. This sequence encodes CASSFRRLASGTQYF.